These 27 T cell receptor beta chains were sequenced from one sample in a study of identifying expanded T cells in peripheral blood. Data came from immunoSEQ multiplex PCR; TCRdb stores just in-frame clones and leaves some out. There are 90,000 to 100,000 clones in the sample; around 90% occur only once, and about 6% lies in the top ten. What was sequenced was blood. Every receptor here comes from a person between 18 and 75 years old in good health.

The J gene is TRBJ2-3, the V gene TRBV10-3; 9 nucleotides agree with TRBD1. The germline V gene has CDR1 ENHRY and CDR2 SYGVKD. Unmatched junction bases numbered 6, after V lost 6 bases and J lost 2 bases. The length of the CDR3 is 15 residues. CDR3 nucleotide sequence: TGTGCCATCAGATCCGGGACAGGGAACACAGATACGCAGTATTTT. This sequence encodes CAIRSGTGNTDTQYF.

Only one count was recorded for this clone. The J gene is TRBJ2-5, the V gene TRBV7-2; 11 positions match TRBD1. CDR1 SGHTA and CDR2 FQGNSA come from the germline V gene. The trim removed 5 bases at V and 4 bases at J, leaving 3 bases unmatched. The CDR3 has 14 amino acids. This chain's CDR3 is CASSPGTGGETQYF. CDR3 DNA sequence: TGTGCCAGCAGCCCGGGGACAGGGGGAGAGACCCAGTACTTC. The entire variable domain, with the rest obtained from reference TRBV7-2 and TRBJ2-5, is as follows: GAGVSQSPSNKVTEKGKDVELRCDPISGHTALYWYRQSLGQGLEFLIYFQGNSAPDKSGLPSDRFSAERTGGSVSTLTIQRTQQEDSAVYLCASSPGTGGETQYFGPGTRLLVL.

The chain joins TRBV2 to TRBJ2-1; 13 bases agree with TRBD2. This CDR3 is built from 16 residues. The germline V gene has CDR1 SNHLY and CDR2 FYNNEI. Trimming cost V 6 bases and J 6 bases; bases outside gene matches: 8. The CDR3 protein is CASRALTSGGANEQFF. Written as DNA, the CDR3 is TGTGCCAGCAGGGCCCTTACTAGCGGGGGGGCCAATGAGCAGTTCTTC.

The gene calls are TRBV6-6 and TRBJ1-2, with D perhaps matching TRBD1 (5 bases). This CDR3 has 12 residues. Germline V gives CDR1 MNHNY, CDR2 SVGAGI (reference sequence). V was clipped by 5 bases and J by 5 bases, with 9 bases between them. The CDR3 bases are TGTGCCAGCAGTACGCAGGGTTATGGCTACACCTTC. Translated: CASSTQGYGYTF.

This clone was detected once. The CDR3 loop reads CASSFYGRALANEQFF. CDR3 nucleotides: TGCGCCAGCAGTTTTTACGGGAGGGCCTTGGCAAATGAGCAGTTCTTC. The rearrangement links TRBV5-1 to TRBJ2-1, with 8 bases identical to TRBD2. Germline assignment: CDR1 SGHRS and CDR2 YFSETQ. The length of the CDR3 is 16 residues. The trim removed 5 bases at V and 7 bases at J, leaving 14 bases unmatched.

This sequence joins TRBV11-2 and TRBJ1-2; 9 bases align to TRBD1. Per the germline V gene, CDR1 is SGHAT and CDR2 is FQNNGV. Losses at the gene ends were 2 bases for V and 4 bases for J; bases not matched to a gene: 8. The CDR3 sequence is 16 residues long. The CDR3, as DNA: TGTGCCAGCAGCTTATACCTAGTGACAGGGGGCTATGGCTACACCTTC. It translates to CASSLYLVTGGYGYTF.

The chain carries TRBV30 and TRBJ1-5; D not resolved. Between the trimmed V and J ends, which lost 4 bases and 2 bases, there was a span of 18 bases. Germline assignment: CDR1 GTSNPN and CDR2 SVGIG (reference sequence). The CDR3 covers 16 residues. Here the CDR3 reads CAWNHGVGVGNQPQHF. Here the CDR3 DNA reads TGTGCCTGGAATCATGGGGTGGGTGTCGGCAATCAGCCCCAGCATTTT.

V is TRBV6-5 and J is TRBJ1-1; D unresolved. The CDR3 has 14 residues. Trimming took off 2 bases at V and 2 bases at J, with 9 bases between the two ends. Looked up from germline, CDR1 is MNHEY and CDR2 is SVGAGI. The CDR3 reads CASSYMTPNTEAFF. The DNA of the CDR3 is TGTGCCAGCAGTTACATGACACCTAACACTGAAGCTTTCTTT.

The rearrangement joins TRBV7-2 to TRBJ2-2; 9 bases are shared with TRBD2. The V gene's germline CDR1 is SGHTA and CDR2 FQGNSA. The CDR3 has 15 residues. Losses at the gene ends were 3 bases for V and 6 bases for J; bases not matched to a gene: 5. The CDR3 DNA reads as TGTGCCAGCAGCTTGAATAGCGGGAGTGCCGGGGAGCTGTTTTTT. Amino acids: CASSLNSGSAGELFF.

The chain employs TRBV18 and TRBJ1-2; D is perhaps TRBD1 (6 bases). Germline loops: CDR1 KGHSH, CDR2 LQKENI. Trimming pared 0 bases from V and 3 bases from J, leaving 14 bases between. The CDR3 has 16 residues. The CDR3 DNA reads TGTGCCAGCTCACCACCGAAGGGGGGCGCGGACTATGGCTACACCTTC. As protein: CASSPPKGGADYGYTF.

V and J are TRBV29-1 and TRBJ1-1; D possibly corresponds to TRBD1 (5 bases). Per the germline V gene, CDR1 is SQVTM and CDR2 is ANQGSEA. The germline V and J ends were trimmed by 2 bases and 4 bases, with 11 bases remaining between them. CDR3 length equals 13 residues. This chain's CDR3 is CSVESGTGTEAFF. The CDR3 DNA reads TGCAGCGTTGAATCCGGGACGGGCACTGAAGCTTTCTTT.

The chain carries TRBV11-1 and TRBJ2-2; D possibly uses TRBD1 or TRBD2 (5 bases each). The V end lost 3 bases, the J end lost 5 bases, and 13 bases lay between the germline ends. The CDR3 length is 15 residues. The germline CDR1 and CDR2 sequences are SGHAT and FQDESV (reference sequence). This chain's CDR3 is CASSLGRAPTGELFF. DNA of the CDR3: TGTGCCAGCAGCTTGGGACGCGCTCCGACCGGGGAGCTGTTTTTT.

CDR3 in amino acids: CASRLFAGQSDTQYF. The CDR3 DNA reads TGTGCCAGCAGGCTTTTCGCAGGTCAGTCAGATACGCAGTATTTT. The V call is TRBV11-2, the J call TRBJ2-3, with D unresolved. The length of the CDR3 is 15 residues. Trimming removed 6 bases at V and 4 bases at J, with 17 bases between. CDR1 and CDR2 (germline): SGHAT, FQNNGV.

The rearrangement links TRBV11-1 to TRBJ2-1, with 7 bases identical to TRBD2. The length of the CDR3 is 17 residues. The junction had 11 bases not matched to a gene; V was cut back by 4 bases and J by 2 bases. CDR1 and CDR2 (germline): SGHAT, FQDESV (reference sequence). The CDR3 region is CASSSPGSSGTYNEQFF. CDR3 nucleotide sequence: TGTGCCAGCAGCTCCCCAGGGTCTAGCGGAACCTACAATGAGCAGTTCTTC.

This chain joins TRBV6-6 and TRBJ1-2, with a possible D match to TRBD1 (6 bases). The CDR3 spans 15 residues. Germline assignment: CDR1 MNHNY and CDR2 SVGAGI (reference sequence). With 3 bases removed from V and 5 bases from J, the gap between germline ends came to 16 bases. Written as DNA, the CDR3 is TGTGCCAGCAGTTATACGATTGGGCAGGGGTATGGCTACACCTTC. Its protein is CASSYTIGQGYGYTF.

This sequence joins TRBV7-3 and TRBJ2-2; the D call may be TRBD1 or TRBD2 (5 bases each). The V end was cut by 1 base, the J end by 5 bases, with 14 bases between. Germline V gives CDR1 SGHTA, CDR2 FQGTGA. The CDR3 is 16 residues long. In DNA form, the CDR3 reads TGTGCCAGCAGCTTAAGGGACGAGTCAGGGACCGGGGAGCTGTTTTTT. Encoded protein: CASSLRDESGTGELFF. Together with reference TRBV7-3 and TRBJ2-2, the CDR3 gives the full variable domain: GAGVSQTPSNKVTEKGKYVELRCDPISGHTALYWYRQSLGQGPEFLIYFQGTGAADDSGLPNDRFFAVRPEGSVSTLKIQRTERGDSAVYLCASSLRDESGTGELFFGEGSRLTVL.

The chain combines TRBV7-2 with TRBJ2-3; D unresolved. CDR3 length equals 14 residues. V was trimmed by 1 base and J by 8 bases, leaving 13 bases between them. CDR1 is SGHTA and CDR2 is FQGNSA in the germline V gene. The CDR3 is CASSLGAGGGTQYF. CDR3 in DNA: TGTGCCAGCAGCTTAGGCGCAGGCGGTGGTACGCAGTATTTT.

The count of this clone is one. J is TRBJ1-6 and V is TRBV30; D is unclear. The V gene's germline CDR1 is GTSNPN and CDR2 SVGIG (reference sequence). With 0 bases removed from V and 4 bases from J, the gap between germline ends came to 7 bases. The CDR3 totals 14 residues. DNA for the CDR3: TGTGCCTGGAGTGTAACAAGATATAATTCACCCCTCCACTTT. This gives the protein CAWSVTRYNSPLHF.

In this sample, this clone turned up once. The CDR3 here is CASSPGSGTGELFF. The CDR3 DNA is TGCGCCAGCAGCCCGGGGAGTGGGACCGGGGAGCTGTTTTTT. The chain combines TRBV5-1 with TRBJ2-2, with D possibly matching TRBD2 (5 bases). Germline V gene lookup returns CDR1 SGHRS and CDR2 YFSETQ. The CDR3 totals 14 residues. Trimming cost V 4 bases and J 5 bases, with 12 bases left between them.

The rearrangement joins TRBV7-9 to TRBJ1-2; perhaps TRBD1 as D (5 bases). The CDR3 extends over 16 amino acids. V was clipped by 5 bases and J by 2 bases, with 18 bases between them. In germline, CDR1 is SEHNR, CDR2 FQNEAQ (reference sequence). CDR3 bases: TGTGCCAGCAGCCCCCGTTTGGGACCCTACAACTATGGCTACACCTTC. As protein: CASSPRLGPYNYGYTF.

The CDR3 coding sequence is TGTGCCAGTAGTTTACAGGGGCCCTATGGCTACACCTTC. It encodes CASSLQGPYGYTF. This rearrangement joins TRBV19 to TRBJ1-2, with 7 bases lining up with TRBD1. The junction had 4 bases not matched to a gene; V was cut back by 5 bases and J by 4 bases. CDR1 is LNHDA and CDR2 is SQIVND in the germline V gene (reference sequence). This CDR3 comprises 13 residues. Full variable domain (remainder filled in from reference TRBV19 and TRBJ1-2): DGGITQSPKYLFRKEGQNVTLSCEQNLNHDAMYWYRQDPGQGLRLIYYSQIVNDFQKGDIAEGYSVSREKKESFPLTVTSAQKNPTAFYLCASSLQGPYGYTFGSGTRLTVV.

The chain employs TRBV18 and TRBJ1-1; D gene ambiguous. V lost 2 bases, J lost 1 base, and 11 bases lay in between. The germline CDR1 and CDR2 sequences are KGHSH and LQKENI. The CDR3 totals 15 residues. Here the CDR3 DNA reads TGTGCCAGCTCACCAGGGCGGAACTGGAACACTGAAGCTTTCTTT. Its translation: CASSPGRNWNTEAFF.

The chain employs TRBV29-1 and TRBJ2-3, with 10 bases fitting TRBD2. After removal of 1 base from V and 6 bases from J, the junction contained 7 bases not matched to a gene. Germline-derived CDR1 and CDR2 are SQVTM and ANQGSEA. The CDR3 loop spans 15 amino acids. This CDR3 is CSVEASGGHADTQYF. The CDR3 DNA reads as TGCAGCGTTGAAGCTAGCGGGGGCCACGCGGATACGCAGTATTTT.

The chain has TRBV4-3 and TRBJ2-2, with TRBD2 matching 10 bases. Germline CDR1 reads LGHNA; CDR2 reads YSLEER. The CDR3 is made up of 17 amino acids. J gave up 0 bases and V 4 bases, and 5 bases lay outside the gene matches. The CDR3 region has the DNA TGCGCCAGCAGCCCGGGACTAGCGCAACCGAACACCGGGGAGCTGTTTTTT. This encodes CASSPGLAQPNTGELFF.

The V and J genes are TRBV30 and TRBJ1-2; unclear D gene. CDR3 length equals 14 residues. Per germline, CDR1 GTSNPN and CDR2 SVGIG (reference sequence). V gave up 0 bases and J gave up 1 base, with 9 bases separating them. The CDR3, as DNA: TGTGCCTGGAGTGTATTCGGAAATAACTATGGCTACACCTTC. Its protein is CAWSVFGNNYGYTF.

V gene TRBV14 combines with J gene TRBJ2-3; possible D gene TRBD2, 5 bases. Trimming shortened V by 0 bases and J by 5 bases, and 12 bases separated the two germline ends. The CDR3 length is 15 residues. Germline CDR1 reads SGHDN; CDR2 reads FVKESK. For the CDR3, the DNA is TGTGCCAGCAGCCAAGATAGGACGGGGAGAGATACGCAGTATTTT. Encoded protein: CASSQDRTGRDTQYF. The whole variable domain, filled in from reference TRBV14 and TRBJ2-3, reads EAGVTQFPSHSVIEKGQTVTLRCDPISGHDNLYWYRRVMGKEIKFLLHFVKESKQDESGMPNNRFLAERTGGTYSTLKVQPAELEDSGVYFCASSQDRTGRDTQYFGPGTRLTVL.

The gene calls are TRBV4-3 and TRBJ2-3, with 7 positions matching TRBD2. This CDR3 spans 15 amino acids. Unmatched junction bases numbered 6, after V lost 4 bases and J lost 2 bases. From germline, CDR1 is LGHNA and CDR2 YSLEER. This CDR3 is CASSPGGDITDTQYF. The CDR3 DNA sequence: TGCGCCAGCAGCCCTGGGGGGGATATCACAGATACGCAGTATTTT.